This T cell receptor beta chain was recovered during a study of blood T cell repertoires in COVID-19. Whole-study context: COVID-19 samples collected from the United States, Italy and Spain covered acute and convalescent phases. PBMCs, B-cell-depleted T cells, or T cells were the source of the cDNA or gDNA that made up the material.

The table lists this clone with a few counts. As processed by the authors: The authors estimated nucleated cell counts from reference gene primer amplification. Repertoires were generated with immunoSEQ multiplex PCR, while TCRdb's copy carries only in-frame clones and drops some. The V and J calls and the clone size are those of that table, but D and trimming were determined from the DNA. The profile shows approximately 210,000 clones, around four fifths of them singletons. The sequencing sample was made of peripheral blood. The receptor comes from a woman between 50 and 59 years old with acute or convalescent COVID-19.

In DNA, the CDR3 is TGCGCCAGCAGCTTGGGACACAACTCCTACAATGAGCAGTTCTTC. It specifies CASSLGHNSYNEQFF. The rearrangement joins TRBV5-1 to TRBJ2-1; D unresolved. The CDR3 totals 15 residues. V lost 0 bases and J lost 0, with 7 bases in between. From germline, CDR1 is SGHRS and CDR2 YFSETQ. Together with reference TRBV5-1 and TRBJ2-1, the CDR3 gives the full variable domain: KAGVTQTPRYLIKTRGQQVTLSCSPISGHRSVSWYQQTPGQGLQFLFEYFSETQRNKGNFPGRFSGRQFSNSRSEMNVSTLELGDSALYLCASSLGHNSYNEQFFGPGTRLTVL.